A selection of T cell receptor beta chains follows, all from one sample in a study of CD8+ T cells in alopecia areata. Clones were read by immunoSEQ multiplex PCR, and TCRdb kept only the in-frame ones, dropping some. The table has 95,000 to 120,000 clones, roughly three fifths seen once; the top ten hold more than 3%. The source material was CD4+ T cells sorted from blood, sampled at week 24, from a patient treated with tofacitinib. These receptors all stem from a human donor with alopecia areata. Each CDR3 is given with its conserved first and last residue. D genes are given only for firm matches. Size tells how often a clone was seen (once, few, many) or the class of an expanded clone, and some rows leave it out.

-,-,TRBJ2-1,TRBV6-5,TGTGCCAGTTATATGTACAATGAGCAGTTCTTC,CASYMYNEQFF
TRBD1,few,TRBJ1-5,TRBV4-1,TGCGCCAGCAGCCCATCCGGGACAGAACTTCAGCCCCAGCATTTT,CASSPSGTELQPQHF
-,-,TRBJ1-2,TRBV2,TGTGCCAGCAAGAAGGGGACCACCTCTAACTATGGCTACACCTTC,CASKKGTTSNYGYTF
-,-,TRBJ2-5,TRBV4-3,TGCGCCAGCAGCCAAGGTGGTGAGCAGACCCAGTACTTC,CASSQGGEQTQYF
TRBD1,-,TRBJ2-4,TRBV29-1,TGCAGCGTGGGGACAGGGGTTGGCAAAAACATTCAGTACTTC,CSVGTGVGKNIQYF
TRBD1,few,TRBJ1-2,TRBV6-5,TGTGCCAGCAGCGAGGGACAGCAGGAAAACTATGGCTACACCTTC,CASSEGQQENYGYTF
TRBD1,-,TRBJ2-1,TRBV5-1,TGCGCCAGCAGCACACGGACAGGGGTCCGGGAGCAGTTCTTC,CASSTRTGVREQFF
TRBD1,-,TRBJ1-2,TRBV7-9,TGTGCCAGCAGCATACAGGGGGCGTCCTATGGCTACACCTTC,CASSIQGASYGYTF
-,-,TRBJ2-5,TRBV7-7,TGTGCTAGCAGCTTAGGAGGGGACTTATCGGAGACCCAGTACTTC,CASSLGGDLSETQYF
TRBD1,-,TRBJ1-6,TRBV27,TGTGCCAGCAGTTTAAAACAGGGGCTACATTCACCCCTCCACTTT,CASSLKQGLHSPLHF
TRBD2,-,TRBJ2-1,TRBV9,TGTGCCAGCAGCGTAGATAGCGGGGGGCTGTCAGGCTACAATGAGCAGTTCTTC,CASSVDSGGLSGYNEQFF
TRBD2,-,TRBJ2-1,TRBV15,TGTGCCACCAGCAGAGATGGGCTAGCGGGGGGTCCGCAGTTCTTC,CATSRDGLAGGPQFF
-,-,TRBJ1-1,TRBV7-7,TGTGCTAGCAGCCCTGGTACGAACACTGAAGCTTTCTTT,CASSPGTNTEAFF
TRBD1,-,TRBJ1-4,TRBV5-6,TGTGCCAGCGCCCGACAGGGGAGAGATGAAAAACTGTTTTTT,CASARQGRDEKLFF
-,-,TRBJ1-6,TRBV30,TGTGCCTGGAGTGTACTTAATCAGTATAATTCACCCCTCCACTTT,CAWSVLNQYNSPLHF
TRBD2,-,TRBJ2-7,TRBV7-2,TGTGCCAGCAGCCTTCTAGCGGGAGGATCCTACGAGCAGTACTTC,CASSLLAGGSYEQYF
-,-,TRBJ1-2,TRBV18,TGTGCCAGCTCGAGGGACACCAACTATGGCTACACCTTC,CASSRDTNYGYTF
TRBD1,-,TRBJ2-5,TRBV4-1,TGCGCCAGCAGCCAAACAGGGGGCCATCAAGAGACCCAGTACTTC,CASSQTGGHQETQYF
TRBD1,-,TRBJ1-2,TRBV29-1,TGCAGCGTTGATGGGAAGGACAGGTTCTATGGCTACACCTTC,CSVDGKDRFYGYTF
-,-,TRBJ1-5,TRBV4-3,TGCGCCAGCAGCCAAGCGGCGGGGGGTAGCAATCAGCCCCAGCATTTT,CASSQAAGGSNQPQHF
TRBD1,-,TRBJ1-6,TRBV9,TGTGCCAGCAGATCCGGGACAGGGCCTTCACCCCTCCACTTT,CASRSGTGPSPLHF
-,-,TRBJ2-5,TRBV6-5,TGTGCCAGCACGGGCCACGGGGAGACCCAGTACTTC,CASTGHGETQYF